This is a list of T cell receptor beta chains from one sample in a study of radiotherapy plus CTLA-4 blockade in lung cancer. Produced via immunoSEQ multiplex PCR; TCRdb's table is partial and in-frame only. The sample holds around 95,000 clones, 83% seen once. This sample comprised peripheral blood, obtained from a patient treated with radiotherapy plus ipilimumab. The receptors were gathered from a human donor with non-small cell lung cancer who had stable disease on radiotherapy plus ipilimumab. The CDR3 runs from the conserved cysteine through the conserved F or W. Fields, in order: V gene, D gene, CDR3 length, clone size, J gene, CDR3 protein, CDR3 DNA. A D gene is named only where the DNA matches it firmly. Rows may omit the clone size; those that give it use once, few, many or a size class.

TRBV18	-	13	-	TRBJ1-1	CASSPSGGTEAFF	TGTGCCAGCTCCCCCTCGGGGGGCACTGAAGCTTTCTTT
TRBV15	TRBD2	16	-	TRBJ2-3	CATSSLTSGLTDTQYF	TGTGCCACCAGCAGTCTGACTAGCGGACTCACAGATACGCAGTATTTT
TRBV6-1	-	16	-	TRBJ2-5	CASSEAQGSLQETQYF	TGTGCCAGCAGTGAAGCGCAGGGATCCCTTCAAGAGACCCAGTACTTC
TRBV14	TRBD1	13	-	TRBJ2-7	CASSRDRGYEQYF	TGTGCCAGCAGCCGGGACAGGGGGTACGAGCAGTACTTC
TRBV14	-	13	-	TRBJ2-3	CASSILRADTQYF	TGTGCCAGCAGCATATTGAGGGCCGACACGCAGTATTTT
TRBV21-1	-	16	-	TRBJ2-5	CASSWRLAGAISEQYF	TGTGCCAGCAGCTGGCGACTAGCGGGTGCCATTTCGGAGCAGTACTTC
TRBV7-3	TRBD2	16	-	TRBJ2-1	CASSLGLAGAYNEQFF	TGTGCCAGCAGCTTAGGACTAGCGGGAGCCTACAATGAGCAGTTCTTC
TRBV13	-	14	-	TRBJ2-5	CASRFTGFQETQYF	TGTGCCAGCAGGTTTACAGGGTTTCAAGAGACCCAGTACTTC
TRBV9	TRBD1	14	-	TRBJ1-5	CASSVGQGARPQHF	TGTGCCAGCAGCGTAGGGCAGGGGGCGAGGCCCCAGCATTTT
TRBV28	TRBD2	15	-	TRBJ2-3	CASSFAGVDEDTQYF	TGTGCCAGCAGTTTCGCGGGAGTGGATGAAGATACGCAGTATTTT
TRBV29-1	-	15	-	TRBJ2-1	CSVSGTSRSYNEQFF	TGCAGCGTGTCGGGGACATCCCGCTCCTACAATGAGCAGTTCTTC
TRBV10-2	TRBD2	15	-	TRBJ2-3	CASRLAGGEGDTQYF	TGCGCCAGCAGACTAGCGGGAGGTGAGGGAGATACGCAGTATTTT
TRBV11-2	-	17	-	TRBJ2-2	CASSSVKTSMNTGELFF	TGTGCCAGCAGCTCCGTCAAAACTAGCATGAACACCGGGGAGCTGTTTTTT
TRBV19	-	15	-	TRBJ1-6	CASSALSDGLPPLHF	TGTGCCAGTAGCGCCCTCAGTGACGGGCTTCCACCCCTCCACTTT
TRBV7-6	-	18	-	TRBJ1-6	CASSPRVPSFGYNSPLHF	TGTGCCAGCAGCCCTAGAGTACCTAGTTTTGGGTATAATTCACCCCTCCACTTT
TRBV19	-	14	-	TRBJ2-7	CASSALDRSYEQYF	TGTGCCAGTAGTGCCTTGGACCGCTCCTACGAGCAGTACTTC
TRBV30	-	11	-	TRBJ2-5	CARRAEETQYF	TGTGCCCGGCGGGCGGAGGAGACCCAGTACTTC
TRBV19	-	14	-	TRBJ2-7	CASSIAGSRYEQYF	TGTGCCAGTAGTATCGCCGGTTCCCGCTACGAGCAGTACTTC
TRBV6-6	-	14	-	TRBJ1-1	CASSPWESDTEAFF	TGTGCCAGCAGCCCGTGGGAGTCGGACACTGAAGCTTTCTTT
TRBV18	-	16	-	TRBJ2-3	CASSPNLLSSTDTQYF	TGTGCCAGCTCACCAAATCTCTTATCTAGCACAGATACGCAGTATTTT
TRBV6-1	TRBD1	12	-	TRBJ1-2	CASSAQGGKHTF	TGTGCCAGCAGTGCACAGGGGGGTAAGCACACCTTC
TRBV7-9	-	14	-	TRBJ1-2	CASSLGQTLGGYTF	TGTGCCAGCAGCTTGGGTCAGACTTTAGGAGGCTACACCTTC
TRBV6-6	-	13	once	TRBJ2-3	CASTSPSTDTQYF	TGTGCCAGCACCTCGCCAAGCACAGATACGCAGTATTTT
TRBV19	-	14	-	TRBJ1-3	CATGGALGGNTIYF	TGTGCCACGGGAGGAGCTCTGGGAGGAAACACCATATATTTT
TRBV5-6	-	19	-	TRBJ2-7	CASSLTTPSGVWSSYEQYF	TGTGCCAGCAGCCTCACTACTCCTTCAGGGGTTTGGAGCTCCTACGAGCAGTACTTC
TRBV7-3	TRBD2	14	-	TRBJ2-3	CASSIRTRPDTQYF	TGTGCCAGCAGCATAAGGACTAGACCAGATACGCAGTATTTT
TRBV7-9	TRBD2	16	-	TRBJ2-1	CASSLSGSGRMFEQFF	TGTGCCAGCAGCTTATCGGGGAGCGGGAGGATGTTTGAGCAGTTCTTC
TRBV18	-	14	-	TRBJ2-7	CASATDTSNYEQYF	TGTGCCAGCGCCACCGATACAAGTAACTACGAGCAGTACTTC
TRBV30	TRBD2	18	once	TRBJ2-5	CAWSAGGIRGSGGETQYF	TGTGCCTGGAGTGCTGGAGGGATTCGGGGCAGCGGGGGAGAGACCCAGTACTTC
TRBV5-4	TRBD1	15	-	TRBJ1-4	CASSLFGTGNEKLFF	TGTGCCAGCAGCTTGTTCGGGACAGGGAATGAAAAACTGTTTTTT
TRBV5-3	-	15	-	TRBJ1-1	CARSYRRAGNTEAFF	TGTGCCAGAAGTTACAGAAGGGCGGGGAACACTGAAGCTTTCTTT
TRBV19	-	13	-	TRBJ2-7	CASSSGGSGEQYF	TGTGCCAGTAGTTCCGGGGGATCGGGCGAGCAGTACTTC
TRBV14	TRBD1	15	-	TRBJ2-7	CASSPHRGLGYEQYF	TGTGCCAGCAGCCCCCACAGGGGGCTTGGCTACGAGCAGTACTTC
TRBV14	TRBD1	15	-	TRBJ2-1	CASARQQGVNNEQFF	TGTGCCAGCGCAAGACAGCAGGGGGTTAACAATGAGCAGTTCTTC
TRBV28	-	8	-	TRBJ2-7	CASSQQYF	TGTGCCAGCAGCCAGCAGTACTTC
TRBV5-6	-	14	medium-sized	TRBJ2-3	CASSPPGGTDTQYF	TGTGCCAGCAGCCCCCCGGGGGGCACAGATACGCAGTATTTT
TRBV11-2	-	14	-	TRBJ2-5	CASSSHAGTETQYF	TGTGCCAGCAGCTCCCACGCGGGGACAGAGACCCAGTACTTC
TRBV30	TRBD1	15	-	TRBJ1-5	CAWNPGQGNNQPQHF	TGTGCCTGGAATCCCGGACAGGGGAACAATCAGCCCCAGCATTTT
TRBV13	-	12	-	TRBJ2-1	CASSLEANEQFF	TGTGCCAGCAGCTTAGAGGCGAATGAGCAGTTCTTC
TRBV5-5	TRBD1	16	once	TRBJ2-6	CASSYRGPSGANVLTF	TGTGCCAGCAGCTACAGGGGGCCCTCTGGGGCCAACGTCCTGACTTTC
TRBV18	-	13	-	TRBJ1-1	CASLRSGNTEAFF	TGTGCCAGCTTAAGATCAGGGAACACTGAAGCTTTCTTT
TRBV28	-	13	-	TRBJ2-2	CASRHSVGGELFF	TGTGCCAGCAGACATAGCGTCGGCGGGGAGCTGTTTTTT
TRBV28	-	13	-	TRBJ1-2	CASSLEGNYGYTF	TGTGCCAGCAGTTTGGAAGGGAACTATGGCTACACCTTC
TRBV5-8	-	14	-	TRBJ1-1	CASSFLNLNDEAFF	TGTGCCAGCAGCTTTTTGAATTTGAACGATGAAGCTTTCTTT
TRBV28	TRBD2	13	once	TRBJ2-2	CASRRGGTGELFF	TGTGCCAGCAGGCGGGGAGGGACCGGGGAGCTGTTTTTT
TRBV28	TRBD1	14	-	TRBJ1-2	CASGIDRGLYGYTF	TGTGCCAGCGGCATTGACAGGGGGCTCTATGGCTACACCTTC
TRBV11-2	TRBD2	16	-	TRBJ2-1	CASSLGTSGGYNEQFF	TGTGCCAGCAGCCTAGGGACTAGCGGGGGGTACAATGAGCAGTTCTTC
TRBV6-6	TRBD1	16	-	TRBJ2-7	CASSPPGQGSTYEQYF	TGTGCCAGCAGCCCGCCGGGACAGGGTTCCACCTACGAGCAGTACTTC
TRBV4-1	-	14	-	TRBJ2-5	CASGLWRARETQYF	TGCGCCAGCGGCCTTTGGAGGGCCAGGGAGACCCAGTACTTC
TRBV9	-	14	-	TRBJ1-2	CASSPPGGLNGYTF	TGTGCCAGCAGCCCCCCTGGGGGCCTGAATGGCTACACCTTC
TRBV27	-	13	-	TRBJ2-2	CASSLVSTGELFF	TGTGCCAGCAGTTTAGTGTCAACCGGGGAGCTGTTTTTT
TRBV19	-	13	few	TRBJ2-7	CASSGQGGNEQYF	TGTGCCAGTAGTGGGCAGGGGGGAAACGAGCAGTACTTC
TRBV6-4	-	15	-	TRBJ2-1	CASRVRSSSYNEQFF	TGTGCCAGCAGGGTCAGGTCTAGCTCCTACAATGAGCAGTTCTTC
TRBV19	-	14	few	TRBJ1-6	CASSIDLGNSPLHF	TGTGCCAGTAGTATAGACCTGGGGAATTCACCCCTCCACTTT